This T cell receptor (beta chain) came from a study of blood T cell repertoires in COVID-19. Across the whole study: The analysed material was cDNA or gDNA that came from T cells, B-cell-depleted T cells, or PBMCs.

Sequencing used immunoSEQ multiplex PCR; TCRdb keeps in-frame clones, though not all of them. The sample holds hundreds of thousands of clones, 88% seen once. CDR1 and CDR2 from the germline V gene are LNHNV and YYDKDF (reference sequence). The CDR3 totals 21 residues. The ends lost 0 bases at V and 0 bases at J; junction bases unmatched: 17. The sequenced sample consisted of peripheral blood. The TCR comes from a man between 18 and 29 years old with active or convalescent COVID-19. This chain uses TRBV15 with TRBJ1-5; the match to TRBD1 covers 7 bases. In nucleotides, the CDR3 is TGTGCCACCAGCAGAGATTTCCCCCCTTTGGGACAGCCGTATAGCAATCAGCCCCAGCATTTT. Amino acid sequence: CATSRDFPPLGQPYSNQPQHF.